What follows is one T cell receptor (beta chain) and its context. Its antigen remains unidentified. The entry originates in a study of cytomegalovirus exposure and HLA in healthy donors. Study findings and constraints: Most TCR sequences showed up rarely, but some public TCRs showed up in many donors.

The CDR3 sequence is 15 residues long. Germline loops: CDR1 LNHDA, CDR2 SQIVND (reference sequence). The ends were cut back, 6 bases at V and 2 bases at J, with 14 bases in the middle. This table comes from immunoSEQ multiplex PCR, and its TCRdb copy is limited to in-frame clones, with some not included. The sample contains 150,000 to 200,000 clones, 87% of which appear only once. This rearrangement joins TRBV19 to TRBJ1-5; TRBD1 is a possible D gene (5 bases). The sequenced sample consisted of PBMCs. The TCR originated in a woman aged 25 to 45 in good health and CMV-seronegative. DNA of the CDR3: TGTGCCAGTAGGGTCGGGGGTCAGGGCAATCAGCCCCAGCATTTT. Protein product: CASRVGGQGNQPQHF.